This is a list of T cell receptor beta chains from one sample in a study of blood T cell repertoires in COVID-19. Repertoires were generated with immunoSEQ multiplex PCR, while TCRdb's copy carries only in-frame clones and drops some. The top ten hold roughly 0.7% of the sample, which has hundreds of thousands of clones, more than 85% seen once. Sequencing was carried out using peripheral blood. All receptors derive from a man aged 35 to 55 with acute or convalescent COVID-19. Each CDR3 is given with its conserved first and last residue. D genes are given only for firm matches. The size of a clone is reported for some rows only, either as once, few or many, or as a class for expanded clones.

>TRBV4-1|TRBJ2-2|NA|NA
CASSSLVELFF
TGCGCCAGCAGCTCCCTTGTGGAGCTGTTTTTT
>TRBV7-9|TRBJ1-1|NA|NA
CASSLMETVNAFF
TGTGCCAGCAGCTTGATGGAGACGGTGAATGCTTTCTTT
>TRBV6-5|TRBJ2-3|NA|NA
CASSRSGDTDTQYF
TGTGCCAGCAGCCGAAGCGGAGACACAGATACGCAGTATTTT
>TRBV12-3/TRBV12-4|TRBJ2-3|NA|few
CASSFREAQYF
TGTGCCAGCAGTTTTAGGGAGGCGCAGTATTTT
>TRBV27|TRBJ2-7|TRBD1|NA
CASSGTGGYEQYF
TGTGCCAGCAGTGGGACAGGGGGCTACGAGCAGTACTTC
>TRBV6-6|TRBJ1-6|NA|NA
CASSPAVPNSPLHF
TGTGCCAGCAGTCCGGCGGTACCTAATTCACCCCTCCACTTT
>TRBV11-2|TRBJ2-7|NA|few
CASSSALGTPLGQYF
TGTGCCAGCAGCTCCGCCCTCGGGACTCCCCTCGGACAGTACTTC
>TRBV5-1|TRBJ2-1|TRBD1|NA
CASSLEGQGGTPYNEQFF
TGCGCCAGCAGCTTGGAGGGACAGGGTGGGACCCCCTACAATGAGCAGTTCTTC
>TRBV27|TRBJ2-7|TRBD1|NA
CASSLRQGGSYEQYF
TGTGCCAGCAGTCTAAGACAGGGGGGCTCCTACGAGCAGTACTTC
>TRBV7-6|TRBJ1-3|NA|few
CASSSPADSRNTIYF
TGTGCCAGCAGCTCCCCTGCGGACAGTAGAAACACCATATATTTT
>TRBV7-9|TRBJ1-1|NA|NA
CASSTSSRPLFAFF
TGTGCCAGCTCCACCAGTTCCCGCCCTTTGTTTGCTTTCTTT
>TRBV15|TRBJ1-2|NA|NA
CATSRDRTNYGYTF
TGTGCCACCAGCAGAGATAGGACAAACTATGGCTACACCTTC
>TRBV15|TRBJ1-3|NA|NA
CATSRDRAGNTIYF
TGTGCCACCAGCAGAGATCGTGCTGGAAACACCATATATTTT
>TRBV30|TRBJ2-5|NA|NA
CAWSRDTLQETQYF
TGTGCCTGGTCACGGGACACCTTACAAGAGACCCAGTACTTC
>TRBV14|TRBJ2-7|TRBD1|NA
CASSPRDRGLHEQYF
TGTGCCAGCAGTCCGCGGGACAGGGGTCTCCACGAGCAGTACTTC
>TRBV19|TRBJ2-7|NA|NA
CASSIGGGGDYEQYF
TGTGCCAGTAGTATTGGGGGCGGTGGTGACTACGAGCAGTACTTC
>TRBV7-6|TRBJ2-6|TRBD1|NA
CASSLRDRVSGANVLTF
TGTGCCAGCAGCCTCCGGGACAGGGTGTCTGGGGCCAACGTCCTGACTTTC
>TRBV19|TRBJ1-1|NA|NA
CASSPGTPGDEAFF
TGTGCCAGTAGTCCCGGGACCCCGGGGGATGAAGCTTTCTTT
>TRBV11-2|TRBJ2-3|TRBD2|once
CASRPGGLAGGGVRDTQYF
TGTGCCAGCCGCCCAGGGGGACTAGCGGGGGGCGGGGTGCGAGATACGCAGTATTTT
>TRBV30|TRBJ1-2|NA|NA
CAWLFRGYGYTF
TGTGCCTGGTTGTTTAGGGGGTATGGCTACACCTTC
>TRBV4-1|TRBJ2-2|TRBD1|NA
CASSQGQGAISGELFF
TGCGCCAGCAGCCAAGGACAGGGGGCGATTAGCGGGGAGCTGTTTTTT
>TRBV30|TRBJ1-4|NA|once
CAWTLTGVANEKLFF
TGTGCCTGGACTCTAACGGGGGTCGCTAATGAAAAACTGTTTTTT
>TRBV27|TRBJ1-5|NA|NA
CASSSSKDRFYSNQPQHF
TGTGCCAGCAGTTCCTCTAAAGACAGGTTTTATAGCAATCAGCCCCAGCATTTT
>TRBV7-9|TRBJ1-6|NA|NA
CASSSDRYNSPLHF
TGTGCCAGCAGCTCCGACAGATATAATTCACCCCTCCACTTT
>TRBV5-1|TRBJ2-3|TRBD2|NA
CATPQLRASGIHTDTQYF
TGCGCCACCCCCCAGCTAAGGGCTAGCGGGATCCACACAGATACGCAGTATTTT
>TRBV29-1|TRBJ2-7|TRBD2|NA
CSVSTSGIYEQYF
TGCAGCGTGTCGACTAGCGGGATCTACGAGCAGTACTTC
>TRBV11-1|TRBJ1-1|TRBD1|once
CASSSLTGPTEAFF
TGTGCCAGCAGCTCCCTGACAGGGCCCACTGAAGCTTTCTTT
>TRBV7-2|TRBJ1-5|NA|few
CASSLVSGGQWEHQPQHF
TGTGCCAGCAGCTTAGTGAGTGGAGGACAGTGGGAGCATCAGCCCCAGCATTTT
>TRBV5-1|TRBJ1-3|NA|NA
CASSLEQAGNTIYF
TGCGCCAGCAGCTTGGAACAGGCCGGAAACACCATATATTTT
>TRBV3-1/TRBV3-2|TRBJ2-3|TRBD1|NA
CASSQDFGIWGQPSTDTQYF
TGTGCCAGCAGCCAAGATTTCGGGATTTGGGGACAGCCGAGCACAGATACGCAGTATTTT
>TRBV19|TRBJ2-7|NA|NA
CASSMRYSAYEQYF
TGTGCCAGTAGTATGAGGTATAGCGCCTACGAGCAGTACTTC
>TRBV19|TRBJ1-1|TRBD1|NA
CASKWGTGFNTEAFF
TGTGCCAGTAAGTGGGGGACAGGGTTCAACACTGAAGCTTTCTTT
>TRBV7-2|TRBJ1-4|NA|NA
CASSSSRGPSGKLFF
TGTGCCAGCAGCTCCTCCAGGGGCCCATCTGGAAAACTGTTTTTT
>TRBV6-5|TRBJ2-7|NA|NA
CASSLQASDSEQYF
TGTGCCAGCAGCCTCCAAGCTAGCGACTCCGAGCAGTACTTC
>TRBV19|TRBJ1-2|TRBD1|NA
CASSIDLGTVYGYTF
TGTGCCAGTAGTATAGATCTCGGGACAGTCTATGGCTACACCTTC
>TRBV15|TRBJ2-5|NA|NA
CATSRSPGQGGEQETQYF
TGTGCCACCAGCAGATCTCCTGGACAGGGAGGGGAGCAAGAGACCCAGTACTTC
>TRBV27|TRBJ2-7|TRBD2|few
CASKTSGSYEQYF
TGTGCCAGCAAGACTAGCGGGAGTTACGAGCAGTACTTC
>TRBV29-1|TRBJ2-7|TRBD2|NA
CSVEEVGRNSYEQYF
TGCAGCGTTGAAGAAGTCGGGAGGAACTCCTACGAGCAGTACTTC
>TRBV3-1/TRBV3-2|TRBJ2-7|NA|NA
CASSQASRAPYEQYF
TGTGCCAGCAGCCAAGCCTCCAGGGCCCCCTACGAGCAGTACTTC
>TRBV3-1/TRBV3-2|TRBJ1-6|NA|NA
CASSQGWGSGSPLHF
TGTGCCAGCAGCCAAGGGTGGGGTTCGGGGTCACCCCTCCACTTT